Presented here are 27 T cell receptor beta chains from one specimen sequenced in a study of shared clonotypes between healthy human individuals. The table came from immunoSEQ multiplex PCR; TCRdb's copy has only in-frame clones and leaves some out. Here the sample spans about 2 million clones, roughly 94% being singletons. Terminally differentiated effector memory CD45RA+ cells were excluded by CCR7 positive selection of CD45RO-negative cells. Specimen: naive CD8+ T cells sorted from blood. All receptors derive from a man between 18 and 29 years old in good health.

The CDR3 sequence is CASSWKGTGELFF. CDR3 nucleotides: TGTGCCAGCAGTTGGAAGGGCACCGGGGAGCTGTTTTTT. The rearrangement uses TRBV27 and TRBJ2-2; no definite D call. The CDR3 runs 13 residues. The ends were cut back, 4 bases at V and 4 bases at J, with 7 bases in the middle. Per germline, CDR1 MNHEY and CDR2 SMNVEV (reference sequence).

This chain links TRBV2 with TRBJ2-7, with D unclear. Germline CDR1 SNHLY, CDR2 FYNNEI. Trimming removed 7 bases at V and 1 base at J, with 11 bases between. CDR3 size: 13 residues. The CDR3 is CASTADGSYEQYF. CDR3 bases: TGTGCCAGCACCGCGGACGGTTCCTACGAGCAGTACTTC. The variable domain in full, completed from reference TRBV2 and TRBJ2-7, reads EPEVTQTPSHQVTQMGQEVILRCVPISNHLYFYWYRQILGQKVEFLVSFYNNEISEKSEIFDDQFSVERPDGSNFTLKIRSTKLEDSAMYFCASTADGSYEQYFGPGTRLTVT.

The chain combines TRBV5-6 with TRBJ2-7; 13 bases are a match to TRBD2. The CDR3 runs 15 residues. The trim removed 4 bases at V and 2 bases at J, leaving 3 bases unmatched. Germline CDR1 SGHDT, CDR2 YYEEEE. The CDR3 region is CASSIGTSGAYEQYF. In DNA, the CDR3 is TGTGCCAGCAGCATCGGGACTAGCGGGGCCTACGAGCAGTACTTC.

The chain couples TRBV19 to TRBJ1-1, with TRBD1 identical over 10 bases. With V trimmed by 9 bases and J by 5 bases, 9 bases remained unmatched. Germline CDR1 reads LNHDA; CDR2 reads SQIVND (reference sequence). This CDR3 is built from 14 residues. CDR3 sequence reads: CASGMTGGSTEAFF. CDR3 nucleotide sequence: TGTGCCAGCGGAATGACAGGGGGCTCGACTGAAGCTTTCTTT.

J is TRBJ2-5 and V is TRBV2, with D perhaps TRBD2 (5 bases). Germline CDR1 reads SNHLY; CDR2 reads FYNNEI. Deletions cut 3 bases from V and 0 bases from J, with 11 bases between. The CDR3 is made up of 15 amino acids. The CDR3 here is CASSDWSGYQETQYF. The CDR3 DNA reads TGTGCCAGCAGTGATTGGAGCGGCTACCAAGAGACCCAGTACTTC.

The chain combines TRBV4-3 with TRBJ2-7; D remains unclear. Trimming removed 0 bases at V and 0 bases at J, with 15 bases between. Germline-derived CDR1 and CDR2 are LGHNA and YSLEER. The CDR3 contains 17 residues. CDR3 in amino acids: CASSQDFPSYLSYEQYF. The CDR3 coding sequence is TGCGCCAGCAGCCAAGACTTTCCCAGTTACCTCTCCTACGAGCAGTACTTC.

V and J are TRBV28 and TRBJ2-7; 10 bases map to TRBD2. This CDR3 is built from 16 residues. Germline CDR1 MDHEN, CDR2 SYDVKM. The V segment lost 3 bases and the J segment 1 base; nucleotides outside the gene matches: 6. The CDR3, as DNA: TGTGCCAGCAGTTTGAGCGGGGGGGAGAGTTCCTACGAGCAGTACTTC. Its translation: CASSLSGGESSYEQYF. Looking up the rest from reference TRBV28 and TRBJ2-7 gives the full variable domain: DVKVTQSSRYLVKRTGEKVFLECVQDMDHENMFWYRQDPGLGLRLIYFSYDVKMKEKGDIPEGYSVSREKKERFSLILESASTNQTSMYLCASSLSGGESSYEQYFGPGTRLTVT.

The chain uses TRBV2 and TRBJ1-1; D is undetermined. V shed 6 bases and J shed 4 bases, with 12 bases lying between them. The CDR3 covers 13 residues. Germline V lookup: CDR1 SNHLY, CDR2 FYNNEI. The CDR3 is CASRDYTGTEAFF. CDR3 nucleotide sequence: TGTGCCAGCAGGGATTATACTGGCACTGAAGCTTTCTTT.

The chain combines TRBV9 with TRBJ2-7; TRBD1 agrees at 7 bases. The CDR3 runs to 13 residues. The germline CDR1 and CDR2 sequences are SGDLS and YYNGEE. With V trimmed by 4 bases and J by 1 base, 2 bases remained unmatched. CDR3 nucleotide sequence: TGTGCCAGCAGCCAGGGACAGTCCTACGAGCAGTACTTC. Its protein is CASSQGQSYEQYF.

V usage is TRBV11-2 and J usage is TRBJ2-1; D possibly corresponds to TRBD2 (6 bases). The CDR3 contains 17 residues. Trimming cost V 5 bases and J 0 bases, with 17 bases left between them. From germline, CDR1 is SGHAT and CDR2 FQNNGV. In nucleotides, the CDR3 is TGTGCCAGCAGCCCCCCTCGCGGGGAGAGCTCCTACAATGAGCAGTTCTTC. It yields the protein CASSPPRGESSYNEQFF.

The chain has TRBV9 and TRBJ2-3, with 10 nucleotides matching TRBD2. Per germline, CDR1 SGDLS and CDR2 YYNGEE. V dropped 3 bases and J dropped 6; count of bases not matched to a gene: 16. This CDR3 has 18 residues. CDR3 residues: CASSDPWASGREGDTQYF. CDR3 DNA sequence: TGTGCCAGCAGCGACCCCTGGGCTAGCGGGAGAGAAGGGGATACGCAGTATTTT.

Turning to this clone: Distinct nucleotide sequences in the sample also encode this CDR3. The rearrangement uses TRBV4-1 and TRBJ1-1, with no clear D. V lost 1 base, J lost 2 bases, and 5 bases lay in between. There are 13 residues in the CDR3. CDR1 and CDR2 (germline): MGHRA, YSYEKL. CDR3: CASSQVGNTEAFF. As DNA, the CDR3 is TGCGCCAGCAGCCAAGTTGGCAACACTGAAGCTTTCTTT.

The chain combines TRBV27 with TRBJ2-7, with D unresolved. V was pared by 3 bases and J by 5 bases, with 17 bases between. The CDR3 is made up of 15 amino acids. CDR1 MNHEY and CDR2 SMNVEV come from the germline V gene (reference sequence). The CDR3 DNA follows: TGTGCCAGCAGTTTTTCCGCTCGGCTCGATGACGAGCAGTACTTC. This sequence encodes CASSFSARLDDEQYF.

CDR3 in DNA: TGTGCCAGCTTCAAACGCCCAAGGCGGCAGTACTTC. This translates into CASFKRPRRQYF. V gene TRBV25-1 combines with J gene TRBJ2-7; unclear D gene. Germline CDR1 is MGHDK and CDR2 is SYGVNS. Trimming took 8 bases from V and 9 from J, leaving 17 bases between them. The CDR3 totals 12 residues.

The V and J genes are TRBV4-1 and TRBJ1-1; D remains ambiguous. V lost 1 base and J 1 base, leaving 10 bases between the germline ends. The length of the CDR3 is 15 residues. In germline, CDR1 is MGHRA, CDR2 YSYEKL. The CDR3 nucleotides are TGCGCCAGCAGCCAAGTGCCACGGGGGAACACTGAAGCTTTCTTT. Amino acid sequence: CASSQVPRGNTEAFF.

V is TRBV15 and J is TRBJ2-7; the D gene could be TRBD1 or TRBD2 (5 bases each). Germline V gene data show CDR1 as LNHNV and CDR2 as YYDKDF (reference sequence). This CDR3 region has 14 residues. The V gene lost 1 base and the J gene lost 4 bases, with 11 bases spanning the gap. The CDR3 DNA is TGTGCCACCAGCAGAGTGGGGGTTAGGTACGAGCAGTACTTC. Residues: CATSRVGVRYEQYF.

V usage is TRBV18 and J usage is TRBJ2-7; D is ambiguous. V was shortened by 2 bases and J by 2 bases, with 19 bases between the two germline ends. Germline-derived CDR1 and CDR2 are KGHSH and LQKENI. This CDR3 is 17 amino acids long. CDR3 DNA sequence: TGTGCCAGCTCACCATTTGAAGGCCCGAGGATAACCTACGAGCAGTACTTC. Translated: CASSPFEGPRITYEQYF. Combining the CDR3 with reference TRBV18 and TRBJ2-7 gives the whole variable domain NAGVMQNPRHLVRRRGQEARLRCSPMKGHSHVYWYRQLPEEGLKFMVYLQKENIIDESGMPKERFSAEFPKEGPSILRIQQVVRGDSAAYFCASSPFEGPRITYEQYFGPGTRLTVT.

As to this clone: Within the sample, other DNA sequences also encode this same CDR3. The gene calls are TRBV7-3 and TRBJ1-1, with D possibly matching TRBD1 (5 bases). Germline V gene lookup returns CDR1 SGHTA and CDR2 FQGTGA. V lost 3 bases to trimming and J lost 5 bases, with 10 bases between them. This CDR3 is built from 13 residues. The CDR3 sequence: CASSLTDGTEAFF. DNA of the CDR3: TGTGCCAGCAGCTTGACAGATGGGACTGAAGCTTTCTTT.

This sequence joins TRBV28 and TRBJ2-7, with 9 nucleotides matching TRBD1. Germline CDR1 reads MDHEN; CDR2 reads SYDVKM. There are 14 residues in the CDR3. V was pared by 6 bases and J by 3 bases, with 6 bases of the junction left unmatched. The CDR3 reads CASSPGTGFYEQYF. In nucleotides, the CDR3 is TGTGCCAGCAGCCCTGGGACAGGGTTCTACGAGCAGTACTTC.

Written as DNA, the CDR3 is TGTGCCAGCAGACCAAGCGGGGGGATGTCCTACGAGCAGTACTTC. Translation: CASRPSGGMSYEQYF. The rearrangement uses TRBV7-2 and TRBJ2-7; 9 nucleotides align to TRBD2. CDR1 and CDR2 (germline): SGHTA, FQGNSA. With 6 bases clipped from V and 1 base from J, the junction kept 7 bases outside the gene matches. The CDR3 length is 15 residues.

This clone is a singleton in its sample. CDR3 sequence (DNA): TGCGCCAGCAGCCAAGTATGGCTAGCGGGACGCGAGCAGTACTTC. This sequence encodes CASSQVWLAGREQYF. The rearrangement links TRBV4-3 to TRBJ2-7, with 9 nucleotides matching TRBD2. V gave up 1 base and J gave up 6 bases; unmatched junction bases: 7. Germline V CDR1 and CDR2: LGHNA, YSLEER. CDR3 length equals 15 residues.

The chain combines TRBV6-4 with TRBJ2-5; 7 positions agree with TRBD1. The J segment lost 5 bases and the V segment lost 7 bases, leaving 7 bases of the junction unmatched. This CDR3 comprises 13 residues. CDR1 and CDR2 (germline): MRHNA, SNTAGT. This CDR3 reads CASTATGKETQYF. The CDR3, as DNA: TGTGCCAGCACCGCGACAGGGAAGGAGACCCAGTACTTC.

The chain links TRBV4-1 to TRBJ2-1; D is possibly TRBD2 (6 bases). From germline, CDR1 is MGHRA and CDR2 YSYEKL. With 1 base removed from V and 12 bases from J, the gap between germline ends came to 10 bases. The CDR3 sequence is 12 residues long. The chain's CDR3 is CASSQGRGAQFF. For the CDR3, the DNA is TGCGCCAGCAGCCAAGGGCGGGGCGCGCAGTTCTTC.

The chain carries TRBV18 and TRBJ2-5; 9 nucleotides agree with TRBD2. Trimming at V came to 2 bases and at J to 2 bases, leaving 12 bases not matched to a gene. This CDR3 contains 18 residues. Germline V gene data show CDR1 as KGHSH and CDR2 as LQKENI. Here the CDR3 reads CASSPSSGGLERQETQYF. CDR3 sequence (DNA): TGTGCCAGCTCACCAAGTAGCGGGGGACTCGAGCGTCAAGAGACCCAGTACTTC.

This sequence joins TRBV27 and TRBJ1-1; D is possibly TRBD1 (5 bases). The ends were cut back, 3 bases at V and 3 bases at J, with 20 bases in the middle. Germline CDR1 reads MNHEY; CDR2 reads SMNVEV (reference sequence). This CDR3 spans 17 amino acids. The DNA of the CDR3 is TGTGCCAGCAGTTTGACCTTCGGCCGAATAGGGGACACTGAAGCTTTCTTT. It encodes CASSLTFGRIGDTEAFF.

This chain uses TRBV5-8 with TRBJ2-1; D unclear. This CDR3 is built from 16 residues. Germline CDR1 SGHTS, CDR2 YDEGEE. Trimming pared 0 bases from V and 2 bases from J, leaving 12 bases between. CDR3 sequence (DNA): TGTGCCAGCAGCTTGGAAGTAGTGGTCCCCTACAATGAGCAGTTCTTC. Translation gives CASSLEVVVPYNEQFF. The variable domain in full, completed from reference TRBV5-8 and TRBJ2-1, reads EAGVTQSPTHLIKTRGQQATLRCSPISGHTSVYWYQQALGLGLQFLLWYDEGEERNRGNFPPRFSGRQFPNYSSELNVNALELEDSALYLCASSLEVVVPYNEQFFGPGTRLTVL.

As regards this clone: This sample includes further DNA sequences coding for the same CDR3. The J gene is TRBJ1-1, the V gene TRBV6-6; D gene unclear. The CDR3 runs to 11 residues. V was trimmed by 6 bases and J by 1 base, leaving 3 bases between them. Germline V lookup: CDR1 MNHNY, CDR2 SVGAGI (reference sequence). This CDR3 reads CASRANTEAFF. The CDR3, as DNA: TGTGCCAGCAGAGCGAACACTGAAGCTTTCTTT.